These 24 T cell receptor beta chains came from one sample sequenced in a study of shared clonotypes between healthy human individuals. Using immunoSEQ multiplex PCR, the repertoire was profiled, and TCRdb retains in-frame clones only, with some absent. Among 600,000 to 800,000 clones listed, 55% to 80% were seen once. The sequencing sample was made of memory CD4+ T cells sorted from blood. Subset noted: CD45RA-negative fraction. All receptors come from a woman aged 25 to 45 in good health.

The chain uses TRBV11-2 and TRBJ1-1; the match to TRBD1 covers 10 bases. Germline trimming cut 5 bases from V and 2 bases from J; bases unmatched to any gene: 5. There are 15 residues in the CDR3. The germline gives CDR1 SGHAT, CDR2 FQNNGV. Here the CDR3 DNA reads TGTGCCAGCAGCGGGACAGGGGTCTTCAACACTGAAGCTTTCTTT. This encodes CASSGTGVFNTEAFF.

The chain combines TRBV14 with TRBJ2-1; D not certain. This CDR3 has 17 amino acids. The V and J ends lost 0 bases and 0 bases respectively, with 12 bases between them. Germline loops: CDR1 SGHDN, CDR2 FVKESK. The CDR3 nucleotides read TGTGCCAGCAGCCAAGATTTAGGACCTAACTCCTACAATGAGCAGTTCTTC. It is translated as CASSQDLGPNSYNEQFF.

The CDR3 DNA is TGTGCCTGGTCGGGACAGGGACCACTTGATGAGCAGTTCTTC. It codes for CAWSGQGPLDEQFF. The rearrangement uses TRBV30 and TRBJ2-1, with TRBD1 identical over 9 bases. Germline V gene lookup returns CDR1 GTSNPN and CDR2 SVGIG (reference sequence). Trimming took 5 bases from V and 8 from J; bases not matched to a gene: 10. This CDR3 is built from 14 residues.

DNA of the CDR3: TGCGCCAGCAGCTTAACAGGGTCCACAGATACGCAGTATTTT. Translating gives CASSLTGSTDTQYF. This chain connects TRBV5-1 to TRBJ2-3; the D gene is possibly TRBD1 (6 bases). The CDR3 covers 14 residues. Looked up from germline, CDR1 is SGHRS and CDR2 is YFSETQ. Trimming cost V 2 bases and J 2 bases, with 9 bases left between them.

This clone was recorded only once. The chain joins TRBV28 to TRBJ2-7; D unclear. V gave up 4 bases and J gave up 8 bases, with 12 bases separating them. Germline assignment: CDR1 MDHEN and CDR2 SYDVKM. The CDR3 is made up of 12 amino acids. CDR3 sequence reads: CASSSRTVQQYF. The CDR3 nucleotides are TGTGCCAGCAGTTCTCGGACGGTTCAGCAGTACTTC.

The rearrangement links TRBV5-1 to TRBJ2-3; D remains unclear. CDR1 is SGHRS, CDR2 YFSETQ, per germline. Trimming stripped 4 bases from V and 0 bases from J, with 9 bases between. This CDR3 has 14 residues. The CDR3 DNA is TGCGCCAGCAGCCCTGCTAGGAGCACAGATACGCAGTATTTT. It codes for CASSPARSTDTQYF.

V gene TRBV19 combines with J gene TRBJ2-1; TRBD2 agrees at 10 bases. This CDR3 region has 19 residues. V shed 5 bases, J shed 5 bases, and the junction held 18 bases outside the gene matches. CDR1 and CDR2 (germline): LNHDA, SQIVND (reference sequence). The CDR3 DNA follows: TGTGCCAGTAGTGGCAGCGGGCTAGCGGGGGCTTCGAGGGACAATGAGCAGTTCTTC. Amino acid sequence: CASSGSGLAGASRDNEQFF. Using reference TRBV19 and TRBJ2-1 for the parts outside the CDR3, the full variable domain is DGGITQSPKYLFRKEGQNVTLSCEQNLNHDAMYWYRQDPGQGLRLIYYSQIVNDFQKGDIAEGYSVSREKKESFPLTVTSAQKNPTAFYLCASSGSGLAGASRDNEQFFGPGTRLTVL.

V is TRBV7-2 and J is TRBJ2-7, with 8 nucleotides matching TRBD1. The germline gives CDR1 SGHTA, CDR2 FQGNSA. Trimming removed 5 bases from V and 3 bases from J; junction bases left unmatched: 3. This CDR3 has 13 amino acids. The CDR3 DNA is TGTGCCAGCAGCACCGGACAGGGCTACGAGCAGTACTTC. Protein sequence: CASSTGQGYEQYF.

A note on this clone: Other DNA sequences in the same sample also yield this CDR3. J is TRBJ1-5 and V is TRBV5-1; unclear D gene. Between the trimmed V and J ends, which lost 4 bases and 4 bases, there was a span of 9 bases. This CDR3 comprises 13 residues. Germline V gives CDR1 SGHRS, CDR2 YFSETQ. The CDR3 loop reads CASSPGPNQPQHF. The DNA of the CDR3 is TGCGCCAGCAGCCCCGGACCTAATCAGCCCCAGCATTTT.

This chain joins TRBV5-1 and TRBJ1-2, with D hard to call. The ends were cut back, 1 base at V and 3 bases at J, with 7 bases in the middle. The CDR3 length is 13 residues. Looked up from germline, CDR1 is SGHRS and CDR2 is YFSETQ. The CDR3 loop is CASSLRGDYGYTF. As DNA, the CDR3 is TGCGCCAGCAGCTTGCGGGGAGACTATGGCTACACCTTC.

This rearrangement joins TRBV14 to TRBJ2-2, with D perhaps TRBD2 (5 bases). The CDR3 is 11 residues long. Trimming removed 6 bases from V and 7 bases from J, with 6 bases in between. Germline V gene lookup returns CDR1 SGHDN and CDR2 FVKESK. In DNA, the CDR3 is TGTGCCAGCAGAGAGGGCGGGGAGCTGTTTTTT. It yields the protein CASREGGELFF.

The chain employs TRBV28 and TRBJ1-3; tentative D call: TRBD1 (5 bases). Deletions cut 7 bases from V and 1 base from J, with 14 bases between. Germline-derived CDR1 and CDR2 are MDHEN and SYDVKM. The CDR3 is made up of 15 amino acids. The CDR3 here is CASTRRDRSGNTIYF. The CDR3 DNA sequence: TGTGCCAGCACCCGCAGGGACCGATCTGGAAACACCATATATTTT.

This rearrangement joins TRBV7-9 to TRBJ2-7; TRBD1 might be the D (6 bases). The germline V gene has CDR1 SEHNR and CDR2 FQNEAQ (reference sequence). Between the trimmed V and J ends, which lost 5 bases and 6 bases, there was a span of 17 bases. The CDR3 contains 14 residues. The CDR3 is CASSTGFLSGEQYF. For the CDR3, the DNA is TGTGCCAGCAGCACAGGGTTTCTATCTGGCGAGCAGTACTTC.

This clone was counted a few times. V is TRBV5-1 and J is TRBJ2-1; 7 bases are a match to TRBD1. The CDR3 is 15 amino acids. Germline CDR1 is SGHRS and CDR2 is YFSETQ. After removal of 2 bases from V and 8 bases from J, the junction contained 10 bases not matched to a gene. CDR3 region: CASSFNRGMYDEQFF. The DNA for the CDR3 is TGCGCCAGCAGCTTCAACAGGGGAATGTACGATGAGCAGTTCTTC.

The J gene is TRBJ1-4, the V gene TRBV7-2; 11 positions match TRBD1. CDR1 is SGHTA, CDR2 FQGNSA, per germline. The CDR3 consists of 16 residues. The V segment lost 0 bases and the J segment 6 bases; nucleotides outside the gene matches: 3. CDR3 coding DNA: TGTGCCAGCAGCTTAGCGGGGACAGGGGGTGATGAAAAACTGTTTTTT. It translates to CASSLAGTGGDEKLFF.

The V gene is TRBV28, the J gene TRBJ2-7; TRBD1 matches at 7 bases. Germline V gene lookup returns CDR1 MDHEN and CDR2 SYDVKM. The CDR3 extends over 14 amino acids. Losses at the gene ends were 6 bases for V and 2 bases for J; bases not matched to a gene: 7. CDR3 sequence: CASRIPGTAYEQYF. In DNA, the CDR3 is TGTGCCAGCAGGATCCCCGGGACAGCCTACGAGCAGTACTTC.

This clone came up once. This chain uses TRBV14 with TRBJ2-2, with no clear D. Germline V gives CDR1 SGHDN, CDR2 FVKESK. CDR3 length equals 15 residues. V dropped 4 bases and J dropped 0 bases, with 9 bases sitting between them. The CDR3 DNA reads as TGTGCCAGCAGCCCTTTAAACACGAACACCGGGGAGCTGTTTTTT. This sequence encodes CASSPLNTNTGELFF.

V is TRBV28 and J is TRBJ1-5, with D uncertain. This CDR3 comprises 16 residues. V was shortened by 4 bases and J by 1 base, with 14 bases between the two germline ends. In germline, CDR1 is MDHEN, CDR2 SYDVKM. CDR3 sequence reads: CASSYLTGGSNQPQHF. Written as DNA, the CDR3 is TGTGCCAGCAGTTACCTCACGGGTGGAAGCAATCAGCCCCAGCATTTT. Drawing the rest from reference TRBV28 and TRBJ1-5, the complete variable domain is DVKVTQSSRYLVKRTGEKVFLECVQDMDHENMFWYRQDPGLGLRLIYFSYDVKMKEKGDIPEGYSVSREKKERFSLILESASTNQTSMYLCASSYLTGGSNQPQHFGDGTRLSIL.

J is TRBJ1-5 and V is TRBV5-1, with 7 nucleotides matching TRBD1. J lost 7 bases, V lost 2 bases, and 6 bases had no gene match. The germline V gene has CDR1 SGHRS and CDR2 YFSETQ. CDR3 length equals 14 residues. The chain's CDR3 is CASSFGEQGQPQHF. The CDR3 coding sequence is TGCGCCAGCAGCTTCGGGGAACAGGGGCAGCCCCAGCATTTT.

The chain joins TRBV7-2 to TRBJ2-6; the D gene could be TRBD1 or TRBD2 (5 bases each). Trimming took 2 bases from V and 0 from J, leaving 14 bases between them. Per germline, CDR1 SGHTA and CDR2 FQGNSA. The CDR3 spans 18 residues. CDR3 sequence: CASSLFGVGASGANVLTF. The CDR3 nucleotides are TGTGCCAGCAGCTTATTCGGGGTTGGGGCCTCTGGGGCCAACGTCCTGACTTTC.

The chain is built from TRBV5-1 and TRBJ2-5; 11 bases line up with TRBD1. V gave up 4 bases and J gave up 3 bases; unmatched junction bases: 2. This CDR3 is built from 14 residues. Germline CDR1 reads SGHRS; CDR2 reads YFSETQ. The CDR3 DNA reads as TGCGCCAGCAGCCCGGGACAGGGGGAAGAGACCCAGTACTTC. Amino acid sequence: CASSPGQGEETQYF.

As DNA, the CDR3 is TGTGCCAGTAGTCTACAGCCCGGATATAGCAATCAGCCCCAGCATTTT. This codes for CASSLQPGYSNQPQHF. The V gene is TRBV19, the J gene TRBJ1-5; D ambiguous. The V end was cut by 5 bases, the J end by 0 bases, with 14 bases between. CDR1 and CDR2 (germline): LNHDA, SQIVND (reference sequence). The CDR3 covers 16 residues.

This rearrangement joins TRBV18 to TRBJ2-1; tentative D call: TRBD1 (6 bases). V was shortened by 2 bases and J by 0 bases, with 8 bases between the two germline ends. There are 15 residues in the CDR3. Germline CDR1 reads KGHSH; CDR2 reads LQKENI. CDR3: CASSPMDSSYNEQFF. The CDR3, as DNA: TGTGCCAGCTCACCAATGGACAGCTCCTACAATGAGCAGTTCTTC.

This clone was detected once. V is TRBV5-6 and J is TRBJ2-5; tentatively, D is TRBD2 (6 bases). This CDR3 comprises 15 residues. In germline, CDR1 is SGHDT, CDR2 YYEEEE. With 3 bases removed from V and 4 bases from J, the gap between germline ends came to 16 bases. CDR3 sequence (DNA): TGTGCCAGCAGCTCCGGGACCGTGGGGGGAGAGACCCAGTACTTC. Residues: CASSSGTVGGETQYF.